This TCR beta chain was sequenced in a study of T cell repertoires in cytomegalovirus infection (dated by TCRdb to between 2018 and 2020). As for the study more broadly: Alongside well-studied HLA-B-restricted epitopes, the peptide stimulations were aimed at recently identified HLA-C-restricted CMV epitopes, whose presentation resists viral immunomodulation. The HLA type of each donor mattered for the analysis, because public TCR beta signatures pointed to carriage of CMV infection along with the matching HLA type.

V is reduced by 2 bases and J by 2 bases, leaving a spacing of 12 bases between them. CDR1 and CDR2 were assigned from the germline V gene as SGHVS and FNYEAQ. The CDR3 goes from the cysteine to the phenylalanine over 15 residues. CDR3 DNA only is kept here, 45 bases in frame from base 1. The research as a whole found: The ex vivo response was dominated by HLA-C-restricted CMV-specific TCR beta clonotypes, and the single most frequent clonotype in two of eight donors was supplied by these HLA-C-restricted clonotypes. In both this cohort and an independent approximately 350-donor cohort, the cumulative frequency of public TCR beta family members distinguished carriers of CMV infection plus the relevant HLA type.

This clonotype occurred a few times. Its antigen is still unknown. Per-base quality was not reported, and no clone a single base away is much larger than it. The sample's treatment or condition label is to be understood as: in vitro stimulation with specific CMV peptide epitopes to enrich CMV-specific T cells. The data were produced on an Illumina HiSeq 1500. TCRdb redid the processing of the public reads, applying fastp at Q25 and MiXCR, and retained in-frame beta chains. Each record represents a unique CDR3 protein, reported with the most common genes and DNA among its rows. The sample table lists roughly 860,000 distinct CDR3 sequences, roughly 33% of them with a count of one. Together, the top ten hold over 10% of the sample.

The sequence is built from TRBV7-6 and TRBJ2-5, and TRBD1 may be the D gene, going by 6 matching bases. The TCR sequence derives from a human donor in good health (CMV status not recorded). Some clones in this sample may be carry-over from other donors' samples. Sequencing was performed on cultured CD8+ T cells from PBMCs, taken from culture after CMV antigen stimulation. The CDR3 protein is CASSLSTGRQETQYF. The nucleotide sequence is given as TGTGCCAGCAGCTTAAGTACAGGGCGACAAGAGACCCAGTACTTC.